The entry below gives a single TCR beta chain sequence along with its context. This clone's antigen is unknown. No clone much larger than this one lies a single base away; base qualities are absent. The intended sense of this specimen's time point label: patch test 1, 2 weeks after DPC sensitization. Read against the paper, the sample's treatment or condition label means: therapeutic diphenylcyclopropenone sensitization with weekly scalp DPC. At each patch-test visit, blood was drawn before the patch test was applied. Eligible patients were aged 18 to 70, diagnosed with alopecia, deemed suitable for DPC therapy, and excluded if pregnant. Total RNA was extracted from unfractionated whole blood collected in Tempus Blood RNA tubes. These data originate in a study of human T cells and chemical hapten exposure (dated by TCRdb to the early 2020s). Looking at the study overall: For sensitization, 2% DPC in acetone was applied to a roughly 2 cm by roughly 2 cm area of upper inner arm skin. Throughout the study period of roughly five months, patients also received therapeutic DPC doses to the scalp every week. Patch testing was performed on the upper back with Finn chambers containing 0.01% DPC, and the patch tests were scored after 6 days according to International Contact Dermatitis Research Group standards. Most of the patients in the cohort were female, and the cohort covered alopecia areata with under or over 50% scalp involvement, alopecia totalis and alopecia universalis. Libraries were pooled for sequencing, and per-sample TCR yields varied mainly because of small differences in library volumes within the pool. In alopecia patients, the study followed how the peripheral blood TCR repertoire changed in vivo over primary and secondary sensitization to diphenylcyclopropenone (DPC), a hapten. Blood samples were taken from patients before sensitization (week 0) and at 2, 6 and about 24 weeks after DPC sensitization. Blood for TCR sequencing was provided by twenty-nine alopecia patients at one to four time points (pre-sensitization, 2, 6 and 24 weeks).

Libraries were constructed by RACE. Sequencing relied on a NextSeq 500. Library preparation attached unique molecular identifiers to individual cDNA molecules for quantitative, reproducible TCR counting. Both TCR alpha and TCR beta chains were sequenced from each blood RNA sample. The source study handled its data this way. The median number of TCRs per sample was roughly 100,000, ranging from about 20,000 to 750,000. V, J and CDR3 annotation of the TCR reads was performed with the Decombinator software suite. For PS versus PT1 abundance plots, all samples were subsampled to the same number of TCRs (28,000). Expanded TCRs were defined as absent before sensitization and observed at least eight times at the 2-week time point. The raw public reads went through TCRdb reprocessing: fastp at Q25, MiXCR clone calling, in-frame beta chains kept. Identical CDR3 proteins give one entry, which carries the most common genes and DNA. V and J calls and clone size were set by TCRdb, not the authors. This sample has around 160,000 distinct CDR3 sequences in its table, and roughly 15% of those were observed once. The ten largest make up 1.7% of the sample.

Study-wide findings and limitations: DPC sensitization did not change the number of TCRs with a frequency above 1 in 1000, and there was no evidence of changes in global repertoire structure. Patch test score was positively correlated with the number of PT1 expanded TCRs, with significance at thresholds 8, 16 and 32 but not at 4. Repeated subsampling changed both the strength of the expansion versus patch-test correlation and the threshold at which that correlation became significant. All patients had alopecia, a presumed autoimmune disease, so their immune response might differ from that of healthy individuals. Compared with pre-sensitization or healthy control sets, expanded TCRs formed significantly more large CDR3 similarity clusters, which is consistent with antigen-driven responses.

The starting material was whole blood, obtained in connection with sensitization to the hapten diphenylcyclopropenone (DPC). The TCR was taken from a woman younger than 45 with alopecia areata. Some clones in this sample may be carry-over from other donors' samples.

The CDR3 protein is CASTEETDTQYF. The sequenced DNA is TGTGCCAGCACAGAGGAAACAGATACGCAGTATTTT. Recombination joined TRBV28 with TRBJ2-3; the D gene is unclear. V drops 7 bases and J drops 3 bases, leaving 8 bases in between. The CDR3 numbers 12 residues from cysteine through phenylalanine. The CDR3 DNA has 36 bases and is translated from base 1. The germline V gene encodes CDR1 MDHEN and CDR2 SYDVKM.